This T cell receptor (beta chain) was observed in a study of PD-1 blockade in mismatch repair-deficient tumors. Study information: All were previously treated, progressing patients with 11 to 13 mismatch repair-deficient cancer types.

The data were produced by immunoSEQ multiplex PCR, yet TCRdb's version contains in-frame clones alone and is incomplete. The top ten clones hold 6.3% of a sample with 100,000 or so clones, approximately 80% of them seen once. Worth noting for this clone: Its antigen is not identified.

Findings of the study overall: Tumor-resident clones, often absent from pretreatment blood, expanded after pembrolizumab and then contracted.

PCR or immunohistochemistry showed mismatch repair deficiency in every enrolled patient. The TCR-sequenced patients were a few responders to pembrolizumab. The CDR3 totals 17 residues. The germline V gene has CDR1 MNHEY and CDR2 SMNVEV (reference sequence). V lost 5 bases and J 2 bases, leaving 20 bases between the germline ends. The source of this sequence is an adult with mismatch repair-deficient cancer. Source: peripheral blood, taken 35 to 37 weeks after starting pembrolizumab. The chain joins TRBV27 to TRBJ2-3; D is perhaps TRBD1 (5 bases). The CDR3 here is CASSPKQVYIYTDTQYF. The DNA of the CDR3 is TGTGCCAGCAGTCCTAAACAGGTCTATATTTACACAGATACGCAGTATTTT.